The 4 T cell receptor beta chains presented below share a single source sample, sequenced in a study of T cell responses to AZD1222 COVID-19 vaccine. Only in-frame clones appear in the TCRdb table, and some are missing; sequencing was by immunoSEQ multiplex PCR. The data show roughly 180,000 clones, around 87% seen once. The sequencing used peripheral blood, collected on day 0 of AZD1222 vaccination. All receptors derive from an adult in good health.

The V gene is TRBV4-1, the J gene TRBJ2-2; 7 nucleotides agree with TRBD2. After removal of 2 bases from V and 3 bases from J, the junction contained 9 bases not matched to a gene. CDR3 length equals 17 residues. Germline CDR1 MGHRA, CDR2 YSYEKL. CDR3 bases: TGCGCCAGCAGCCAAAGGGGAGGGGAAGCGTACACCGGGGAGCTGTTTTTT. Amino acids: CASSQRGGEAYTGELFF.

The V and J genes are TRBV4-3 and TRBJ2-1; TRBD2 matches at 12 bases. Germline V gives CDR1 LGHNA, CDR2 YSLEER. V shed 6 bases, J shed 4 bases, and the junction held 7 bases outside the gene matches. The CDR3 length is 16 residues. In DNA form, the CDR3 reads TGCGCCAGCAGTCTGACTAGCGGGGGCCCTTACAATGAGCAGTTCTTC. Translation: CASSLTSGGPYNEQFF.

In nucleotides, the CDR3 is TGCGCCAGCAGCTTGGCAGGGAGTTACTACAATGAGCAGTTCTTC. Translation: CASSLAGSYYNEQFF. V usage is TRBV5-1 and J usage is TRBJ2-1; D might be TRBD1 or TRBD2, each matching 5 bases. The length of the CDR3 is 15 residues. V lost 0 bases, J lost 3 bases, and 10 bases lay in between. Germline V gene data show CDR1 as SGHRS and CDR2 as YFSETQ.

This chain connects TRBV5-6 to TRBJ1-5, with 11 bases aligning to TRBD1. This CDR3 spans 16 amino acids. V lost 3 bases, J lost 11 bases, and 13 bases stayed unmatched. The germline V gene has CDR1 SGHDT and CDR2 YYEEEE. The chain's CDR3 is CASSSAGTGGRWAQHF. The CDR3 coding sequence is TGTGCCAGCAGCTCTGCCGGGACAGGGGGTCGCTGGGCCCAGCATTTT.